Below are 7 T cell receptor beta chains sequenced from a single sample in a study of Graves' ophthalmopathy and Graves' hyperthyroidism. Transcripts of RNA were the source for amplifying TCR beta CDR3 regions. The authors performed first-round RT-PCR with HTBI primers and then a second-round multiplex PCR. TCRdb reprocessed the multiplex PCR reads via MiXCR and lists one record per CDR3 protein. The profile covers 560,000 or so distinct CDR3 sequences, with under 45% appearing a single time and less than 4.5% taken by the ten largest. The sequenced sample consisted of peripheral blood or thyroid tissue (not recorded which). These receptors were taken from an adult man with Graves' hyperthyroidism.

This chain connects TRBV5-1 to TRBJ2-7; 9 bases align to TRBD1. V was clipped by 0 bases and J by 2 bases; unmatched bases: 3. This CDR3 contains 15 residues. Germline CDR1 reads SGHRS; CDR2 reads YFSETQ. The CDR3 is CASSLGTGVAYEQYF. The CDR3 DNA is TGCGCCAGCAGCTTGGGGACAGGGGTCGCCTACGAGCAGTACTTC.

This clonotype was counted at least ten times. The chain couples TRBV19 to TRBJ2-7; possibly TRBD2 for D (5 bases). This CDR3 is built from 13 residues. Germline V gene sequence: CDR1 LNHDA, CDR2 SQIVND (reference sequence). The germline V and J ends were trimmed by 4 bases and 5 bases, with 12 bases remaining between them. The CDR3 loop is CASSRIGVNEQYF. The CDR3 DNA sequence: TGTGCCAGTAGTAGGATCGGGGTCAACGAGCAGTACTTC. Complete variable domain (other parts from reference TRBV19 and TRBJ2-7): DGGITQSPKYLFRKEGQNVTLSCEQNLNHDAMYWYRQDPGQGLRLIYYSQIVNDFQKGDIAEGYSVSREKKESFPLTVTSAQKNPTAFYLCASSRIGVNEQYFGPGTRLTVT.

About this clonotype itself: A much larger clonotype is one base distant, so this may be a read error. This chain joins TRBV5-1 and TRBJ2-5; the D is unclear. Per the germline V gene, CDR1 is SGHRS and CDR2 is YFSETQ. The CDR3 length is 16 residues. CDR3 region: CTSSLGYDDYQETQYF. For the CDR3, the DNA is TGCACCAGCAGCTTGGGGTACGACGACTACCAAGAGACCCAGTACTTC. The entire variable domain, with the rest obtained from reference TRBV5-1 and TRBJ2-5, is as follows: KAGVTQTPRYLIKTRGQQVTLSCSPISGHRSVSWYQQTPGQGLQFLFEYFSETQRNKGNFPGRFSGRQFSNSRSEMNVSTLELGDSALYLCTSSLGYDDYQETQYFGPGTRLLVL.

This clonotype was recorded many times. The chain employs TRBV5-8 and TRBJ1-2; maybe TRBD1 (5 bases). Germline V gene sequence: CDR1 SGHTS, CDR2 YDEGEE. V lost 2 bases, J lost 3 bases, and 11 bases lay in between. CDR3 length: 14 residues. The CDR3 sequence: CASSFPGSDYGYTF. The DNA for the CDR3 is TGTGCCAGCAGCTTTCCAGGGAGCGACTATGGCTACACCTTC.

The V gene is TRBV6-1, the J gene TRBJ1-1; the D gene is possibly TRBD1 (6 bases). V was shortened by 8 bases and J by 1 base, with 20 bases between the two germline ends. Germline values: CDR1 MNHNS, CDR2 SASEGT. The CDR3 is made up of 16 amino acids. The CDR3 DNA reads TGTGCCAGCTCTACTATACACGGACAGACGAACACTGAAGCTTTCTTT. Encoded protein: CASSTIHGQTNTEAFF.

The chain links TRBV2 to TRBJ2-5; D remains unclear. V was pared by 6 bases and J by 0 bases, with 14 bases between. There are 15 residues in the CDR3. Germline lookup yields CDR1 SNHLY and CDR2 FYNNEI. Here the CDR3 DNA reads TGTGCCAGCAGCCAAGAAGCAACGGACCAAGAGACCCAGTACTTC. Translated: CASSQEATDQETQYF.

V is TRBV15 and J is TRBJ1-2, with 9 bases identical to TRBD1. CDR1 is LNHNV and CDR2 is YYDKDF in the germline V gene (reference sequence). The junction had 7 bases not matched to a gene; V was cut back by 3 bases and J by 8 bases. The CDR3 has 14 amino acids. The CDR3 reads CATSSQQGARGYTF. The CDR3 DNA follows: TGTGCCACCAGCAGCCAACAGGGGGCCCGGGGCTACACCTTC.